Below, one T cell receptor (beta chain) is given with its context. The antigen is undetermined. These data come from a study of cytomegalovirus exposure and HLA in healthy donors. The germline V gene has CDR1 MNHEY and CDR2 SVGAGI. The CDR3 length is 15 residues. V lost 3 bases and J lost 2; bases outside the gene matches: 5. PCR involved 60 Vbeta and 13 Jbeta primers. TCRdb keeps only in-frame clones here, not all; method: immunoSEQ multiplex PCR. The sample records about 150,000 clones, about 74% being singletons. The study's findings and limits: A further, later analysis showed that HLA-associated TCR beta chains (compared with equally common others) were more clonally expanded.

The source is a man younger than 35 in good health and CMV-seropositive. This chain joins TRBV6-5 and TRBJ1-2, with 8 bases fitting TRBD1. Sequenced input: PBMCs. The CDR3 DNA is TGTGCCAGCAGTTATATTTCAGGGGGCAACTATGGCTACACCTTC. Its translation is CASSYISGGNYGYTF.